A single sample is the source of the 32 T cell receptor beta chains below, sequenced in a study of blood T cell dynamics during melanoma immunotherapy. Produced via immunoSEQ multiplex PCR; TCRdb's table is partial and in-frame only. The table records 10,000 or so clones, about nine tenths of them present only once. Time point described: week 3, after first cycle of checkpoint inhibitor. The material was blood, obtained from a patient treated with checkpoint blockade. The receptor set was obtained from a human donor with melanoma.

The V call is TRBV5-5, the J call TRBJ2-7; either TRBD1 or TRBD2 may supply D (7 bases each). The CDR3 totals 17 residues. The germline V and J ends were trimmed by 0 bases and 2 bases, with 18 bases remaining between them. CDR1 is SGHKS and CDR2 is YYEKEE in the germline V gene (reference sequence). The CDR3 bases are TGTGCCAGCAGCTTGGATGCGGGGGCAGGGGGAACCTACGAGCAGTACTTC. As protein: CASSLDAGAGGTYEQYF.

The J gene is TRBJ2-1, the V gene TRBV6-1, with D possibly TRBD2 on 6 matching bases. This CDR3 contains 14 residues. Germline CDR1 is MNHNS and CDR2 is SASEGT. V gave up 2 bases and J gave up 9 bases, with 14 bases separating them. For the CDR3, the DNA is TGTGCCAGCAGTGAAATGGCTAGCGTCAGTGAGCAGTTCTTC. Protein sequence: CASSEMASVSEQFF.

V is TRBV19 and J is TRBJ2-7, with no clear D. V lost 0 bases and J 2 bases, leaving 11 bases between the germline ends. CDR3 length: 15 residues. Germline assignment: CDR1 LNHDA and CDR2 SQIVND (reference sequence). The CDR3 nucleotides read TGTGCCAGTAGTATAGACGACTCAGGCACCTACGAGCAGTACTTC. As protein: CASSIDDSGTYEQYF.

The CDR3 spells CASSFDGISYEQYF. CDR3 sequence (DNA): TGTGCCAGCAGTTTTGACGGTATCTCCTACGAGCAGTACTTC. The V and J genes are TRBV6-5 and TRBJ2-7, with D unresolved. Trimming removed 4 bases from V and 0 bases from J, with 10 bases in between. The length of the CDR3 is 14 residues. Per the germline V gene, CDR1 is MNHEY and CDR2 is SVGAGI.

The chain uses TRBV19 and TRBJ1-5; a possible D gene is TRBD1 (5 bases). CDR1 and CDR2 from the germline V gene are LNHDA and SQIVND (reference sequence). The CDR3 has 14 residues. V was clipped by 7 bases and J by 4 bases, with 14 bases between them. The CDR3 DNA reads TGTGCCAGTACTCGGACATGGGCTAATCAGCCCCAGCATTTT. This gives the protein CASTRTWANQPQHF.

This chain connects TRBV19 to TRBJ1-5; D is uncertain. The germline CDR1 and CDR2 sequences are LNHDA and SQIVND (reference sequence). CDR3 length: 15 amino acids. The V end lost 3 bases, the J end lost 1 base, and 10 bases lay between the germline ends. CDR3 region: CASSIGFLSNQPQHF. The CDR3 nucleotides are TGTGCCAGTAGTATCGGGTTCCTGAGCAATCAGCCCCAGCATTTT.

V usage is TRBV2 and J usage is TRBJ2-5; either TRBD1 or TRBD2 may fit D (7 bases each). The CDR3 covers 14 residues. Trimming shortened V by 5 bases and J by 6 bases, and 16 bases separated the two germline ends. CDR1 is SNHLY, CDR2 FYNNEI, per germline. The DNA of the CDR3 is TGTGCCAGCAGTCCACAGGGAGGGGGCAAGACCCAGTACTTC. It translates to CASSPQGGGKTQYF.

The chain carries TRBV5-1 and TRBJ2-6; D unclear. Germline V CDR1 and CDR2: SGHRS, YFSETQ. The CDR3 totals 16 residues. Trimming took off 1 base at V and 2 bases at J, with 10 bases between the two ends. The CDR3 loop reads CASSLSPSAGANVLTF. CDR3 DNA sequence: TGCGCCAGCAGCTTGTCACCGAGCGCTGGGGCCAACGTCCTGACTTTC.

The chain couples TRBV5-1 to TRBJ1-1, with a possible D match to TRBD1 (6 bases). V lost 2 bases to trimming and J lost 5 bases, with 19 bases between them. The CDR3 has 16 amino acids. Germline V gene data show CDR1 as SGHRS and CDR2 as YFSETQ. In nucleotides, the CDR3 is TGCGCCAGCAGCTTTGCGGTGAACAGGGTGCGGACTGAAGCTTTCTTT. Translating gives CASSFAVNRVRTEAFF.

This chain connects TRBV9 to TRBJ2-1; D remains unclear. Germline lookup yields CDR1 SGDLS and CDR2 YYNGEE. V dropped 6 bases and J dropped 7 bases, with 14 bases sitting between them. The CDR3 is 13 amino acids. The CDR3 DNA sequence: TGTGCCAGCAAGTCCGAGAGAGGAAATGAGCAGTTCTTC. As protein: CASKSERGNEQFF.

This chain joins TRBV27 and TRBJ2-5, with 13 bases identical to TRBD2. The end of the DNA is better explained by TRBJ2-7, so the J call may be wrong. The CDR3 spans 14 residues. In germline, CDR1 is MNHEY, CDR2 SMNVEV (reference sequence). As DNA, the CDR3 is TGTGCCAGCAGTTGGACTAGCGGGAGTTACGAGCAGTACTTC. Its protein product is CASSWTSGSYEQYF.

With regard to this clone: Relative to the germline gene, one junction end is altered; a read error may explain this. The chain links TRBV7-7 to TRBJ2-7; tentatively, D is TRBD1 (6 bases). The CDR3 runs 15 residues. Germline V CDR1 and CDR2: SSHAT, FNYEAQ (reference sequence). CDR3 DNA: TGTGCTAGCAGCTTAGTCAGGGGACCTTCCTACGAGCAGTACTTC. It codes for CASSLVRGPSYEQYF. Variable domain in full (rest from reference TRBV7-7 and TRBJ2-7): GAGVSQSPRYKVTKRGQDVTLRCDPISSHATLYWYQQALGQGPEFLTYFNYEAQPDKSGLPSDRFSAERPEGSISTLTIQRTEQRDSAMYRCASSLVRGPSYEQYFGPGTRLTVT.

This chain joins TRBV6-5 and TRBJ1-2, with D hard to call. Germline lookup yields CDR1 MNHEY and CDR2 SVGAGI. The CDR3 is 15 amino acids. Deletions cut 0 bases from V and 0 bases from J, with 8 bases between. CDR3 nucleotide sequence: TGTGCCAGCAGTTACTCGAGGCAGCCTAACTATGGCTACACCTTC. Encoded protein: CASSYSRQPNYGYTF.

The chain uses TRBV15 and TRBJ2-7; perhaps TRBD2 as D (5 bases). V dropped 3 bases and J dropped 3 bases, with 15 bases sitting between them. The V gene's germline CDR1 is LNHNV and CDR2 YYDKDF (reference sequence). CDR3 length equals 15 residues. CDR3 DNA: TGTGCCACCAGCAGGGTCGGTACCCGGGGCTACGAGCAGTACTTC. Its translation: CATSRVGTRGYEQYF.

This rearrangement joins TRBV29-1 to TRBJ2-7; TRBD1 is a possible D gene (6 bases). The V and J ends lost 4 bases and 0 bases respectively, with 13 bases between them. CDR3 length: 14 residues. The V gene's germline CDR1 is SQVTM and CDR2 ANQGSEA. The chain's CDR3 is CSVVSTGHSYEQYF. As DNA, the CDR3 is TGCAGCGTTGTCTCCACAGGGCACTCCTACGAGCAGTACTTC.

This chain uses TRBV6-4 with TRBJ2-3; 13 bases match TRBD2. J lost 5 bases, V lost 6 bases, and 5 bases had no gene match. The CDR3 runs to 15 residues. Germline V gene sequence: CDR1 MRHNA, CDR2 SNTAGT. The CDR3 region is CASRQRLAGGDTQYF. The CDR3 nucleotides read TGTGCCAGCAGGCAACGACTAGCGGGAGGAGATACGCAGTATTTT.

This clone showed up just a few times. The rearrangement joins TRBV6-5 to TRBJ1-2; 9 nucleotides match TRBD1. The CDR3 consists of 13 residues. V lost 6 bases and J lost 6; bases outside the gene matches: 5. Germline V CDR1 and CDR2: MNHEY, SVGAGI. The CDR3 reads CASSRDRGNGYTF. CDR3 DNA sequence: TGTGCCAGCAGCCGTGACAGGGGGAATGGCTACACCTTC.

This CDR3 reads CASSFGDFAQNEQFF. CDR3 DNA: TGCGCCAGCAGCTTCGGGGACTTCGCTCAGAATGAGCAGTTCTTC. The chain couples TRBV5-1 to TRBJ2-1; maybe TRBD2 (6 bases). CDR3 length: 15 amino acids. CDR1 is SGHRS and CDR2 is YFSETQ in the germline V gene. Trimming removed 2 bases at V and 7 bases at J, with 16 bases between.

The chain uses TRBV7-9 and TRBJ2-7; D might be TRBD1 (6 bases). Trimming stripped 2 bases from V and 1 base from J, with 9 bases between. This CDR3 region has 14 residues. Germline CDR1 reads SEHNR; CDR2 reads FQNEAQ (reference sequence). The CDR3 DNA sequence: TGTGCCAGCAGCTTACAGGGGACGTCCTACGAGCAGTACTTC. This codes for CASSLQGTSYEQYF.

The chain has TRBV4-1 and TRBJ1-2, with TRBD1 identical over 8 bases. CDR3 length: 16 amino acids. V lost 1 base and J lost 4; bases outside the gene matches: 8. CDR1 MGHRA and CDR2 YSYEKL come from the germline V gene. The CDR3 reads CASSQVVGQGFYGYTF. The CDR3 nucleotides read TGCGCCAGCAGCCAAGTTGTAGGACAGGGTTTCTATGGCTACACCTTC.

This chain links TRBV19 with TRBJ1-1; maybe TRBD1 (5 bases). The germline CDR1 and CDR2 sequences are LNHDA and SQIVND (reference sequence). Trimming stripped 0 bases from V and 1 base from J, with 9 bases between. This CDR3 spans 15 amino acids. CDR3 amino acids: CASSIEGRRNTEAFF. CDR3 sequence (DNA): TGTGCCAGTAGTATAGAGGGACGGAGGAACACTGAAGCTTTCTTT.

J is TRBJ1-6 and V is TRBV7-8; D unresolved. Germline V gene lookup returns CDR1 SGHVS and CDR2 FQNEAQ. Trimming took off 7 bases at V and 7 bases at J, with 11 bases between the two ends. CDR3 length equals 13 residues. The CDR3 reads CASTDRGNSPLHF. CDR3 in DNA: TGTGCCAGCACTGACCGTGGGAATTCACCCCTCCACTTT.

The rearrangement links TRBV19 to TRBJ1-2; tentative D call: TRBD1 (6 bases). This CDR3 spans 13 amino acids. Deletions cut 4 bases from V and 7 bases from J, with 13 bases between. Germline V gives CDR1 LNHDA, CDR2 SQIVND (reference sequence). For the CDR3, the DNA is TGTGCCAGTAGTAGTATCACAGGGACTGGCTACACCTTC. Its translation is CASSSITGTGYTF.

The V gene is TRBV10-2, the J gene TRBJ2-3; no definite D call. CDR3 size: 13 residues. Germline loops: CDR1 WSHSY, CDR2 SAAADI. With 10 bases removed from V and 2 bases from J, the gap between germline ends came to 13 bases. The CDR3 region is CATKQLLTDTQYF. CDR3 sequence (DNA): TGCGCCACGAAACAGTTACTCACAGATACGCAGTATTTT.

This sequence joins TRBV10-3 and TRBJ2-5, with TRBD2 identical over 10 bases. J gave up 2 bases and V 10 bases, and 7 bases lay outside the gene matches. The CDR3 extends over 14 amino acids. Looked up from germline, CDR1 is ENHRY and CDR2 is SYGVKD. The CDR3 DNA is TGTGCCACCTCTAGCGGGAGTCGGCAAGAGACCCAGTACTTC. It yields the protein CATSSGSRQETQYF.

The CDR3 protein is CASSPTSGLSRLETQYF. The CDR3 bases are TGCGCCAGCAGCCCCACCTCGGGACTATCAAGACTAGAGACCCAGTACTTC. This chain uses TRBV5-1 with TRBJ2-5; 7 nucleotides align to TRBD2. The CDR3 spans 17 residues. J lost 4 bases, V lost 4 bases, and 16 bases had no gene match. Germline values: CDR1 SGHRS, CDR2 YFSETQ.

There are a few counts of this clone. This chain joins TRBV5-1 and TRBJ1-2; D gene uncertain. CDR1 is SGHRS, CDR2 YFSETQ, per germline. The CDR3 spans 11 residues. Trimming shortened V by 7 bases and J by 8 bases, and 12 bases separated the two germline ends. The CDR3 is CASDGGDGYTF. CDR3 bases: TGCGCCAGCGACGGCGGAGACGGCTACACCTTC.

The V gene is TRBV5-1, the J gene TRBJ1-4, with 10 bases aligning to TRBD1. The V and J ends lost 3 bases and 4 bases, in that order; junction bases with no gene match: 12. CDR3 length equals 18 residues. CDR1 and CDR2 from the germline V gene are SGHRS and YFSETQ. In nucleotides, the CDR3 is TGCGCCAGCAGCTCCCGTCCCGGGACAGGGGCGAGTAATGAAAAACTGTTTTTT. It codes for CASSSRPGTGASNEKLFF.

V gene TRBV7-9 combines with J gene TRBJ2-1, with D maybe TRBD2 (6 bases). V was pared by 0 bases and J by 6 bases, with 15 bases between. In germline, CDR1 is SEHNR, CDR2 FQNEAQ (reference sequence). The CDR3 covers 16 residues. CDR3 coding DNA: TGTGCCAGCAGCTTAGCCGGCGGCAGGGAGGCCAATGAGCAGTTCTTC. Its protein is CASSLAGGREANEQFF.

This sequence joins TRBV9 and TRBJ2-7; no clear D. Per germline, CDR1 SGDLS and CDR2 YYNGEE. The ends were cut back, 2 bases at V and 4 bases at J, with 16 bases in the middle. This CDR3 contains 15 residues. The CDR3 DNA sequence: TGTGCCAGCAGCGTCTACGTCGCGGTGAGGTACGAGCAGTACTTC. Translated, it gives CASSVYVAVRYEQYF.

This chain links TRBV6-5 with TRBJ2-7; 8 nucleotides align to TRBD1. CDR1 MNHEY and CDR2 SVGAGI come from the germline V gene. The V gene end was trimmed by 0 bases and the J gene end by 3 bases; junction bases not matched to a gene: 4. The CDR3 has 15 amino acids. The CDR3 nucleotides are TGTGCCAGCAGTTACTCTTGGGACAGGCGCTACGAGCAGTACTTC. This codes for CASSYSWDRRYEQYF.

The V gene is TRBV15, the J gene TRBJ1-2; unclear D gene. Looked up from germline, CDR1 is LNHNV and CDR2 is YYDKDF (reference sequence). The CDR3 totals 15 residues. V was shortened by 5 bases and J by 2 bases, with 15 bases between the two germline ends. CDR3 DNA sequence: TGTGCCACCAGCCTAGGTTATGAAGGAAACTATGGCTACACCTTC. Translation gives CATSLGYEGNYGYTF.